Shown below are 22 T cell receptor beta chains from a single sample sequenced in a study of T cells in Graves' hyperthyroidism and ophthalmopathy. TCR beta CDR3 regions were amplified from RNA transcripts. When the TCR CDR3 underwent first-round RT-PCR, the HTBI primer set was used. Via MiXCR, TCRdb re-called the multiplex PCR reads, giving one row per CDR3 protein. The sample shows 550,000 to 700,000 distinct CDR3 sequences, around 45% of them seen only once. The material sequenced was peripheral blood or thyroid tissue (not recorded which). These TCRs come from an adult woman with Graves' disease, either hyperthyroidism or ophthalmopathy (not recorded which).

The V and J genes are TRBV19 and TRBJ1-3; no reliable D call. V shed 9 bases and J shed 4 bases, with 16 bases lying between them. Germline V CDR1 and CDR2: LNHDA, SQIVND (reference sequence). The CDR3 totals 14 residues. CDR3 DNA sequence: TGTGCCAGCACCGGGCGTCGGTTAGGAAACACCATATATTTT. Translated, it gives CASTGRRLGNTIYF.

As concerns this clonotype: A much larger clone differs from this one at a single base, so this may be a read error. The chain combines TRBV6-5 with TRBJ1-3; TRBD1 is a possible D gene (5 bases). This CDR3 has 14 amino acids. Per germline, CDR1 MNHEY and CDR2 SVGAGI. Trimming took 8 bases from V and 0 from J, leaving 11 bases between them. CDR3 loop: CASQQGDSGNTIYF. CDR3 bases: TGTGCCAGCCAGCAGGGCGACTCTGGAAACACCATATATTTT.

This clonotype showed up many times. The chain joins TRBV5-5 to TRBJ1-4; no reliable D call. CDR1 and CDR2 (germline): SGHKS, YYEKEE (reference sequence). The CDR3 spans 15 residues. V gave up 1 base and J gave up 2 bases, with 9 bases separating them. The CDR3 region has the DNA TGTGCCAGCAGCTTGCCTTGGGAGACTAATGAAAAACTGTTTTTT. This gives the protein CASSLPWETNEKLFF.

This clonotype has at least ten counts. The chain recombines TRBV7-3 with TRBJ2-5; TRBD2 is a possible D gene (6 bases). The ends were cut back, 5 bases at V and 4 bases at J, with 14 bases in the middle. From germline, CDR1 is SGHTA and CDR2 FQGTGA. This CDR3 contains 14 residues. CDR3 region: CASSPLTRRETQYF. CDR3 sequence (DNA): TGTGCCAGCAGCCCACTGACTAGACGAGAGACCCAGTACTTC.

This clonotype was seen ten or more times. This chain joins TRBV6-1 and TRBJ1-5; possibly TRBD1 for D (5 bases). This CDR3 has 12 residues. V shed 4 bases and J shed 6 bases, with 7 bases lying between them. The germline gives CDR1 MNHNS, CDR2 SASEGT. DNA for the CDR3: TGTGCCAGCAGTGTCCAGGGTCAGCCCCAGCATTTT. Translated, it gives CASSVQGQPQHF.

The V call is TRBV5-1, the J call TRBJ2-5; TRBD2 is a possible D gene (6 bases). CDR1 and CDR2 (germline): SGHRS, YFSETQ. The CDR3 has 16 amino acids. Trimming shortened V by 0 bases and J by 1 base, and 13 bases separated the two germline ends. The CDR3 region has the DNA TGCGCCAGCAGCTTGGAGGGAGGAAACGCCCAAGAGACCCAGTACTTC. This codes for CASSLEGGNAQETQYF.

This clonotype occurred a few times. This sequence joins TRBV28 and TRBJ1-1; no clear D. Germline assignment: CDR1 MDHEN and CDR2 SYDVKM. V was cut by 7 bases and J by 6 bases, with 15 bases left in between. CDR3 length: 13 amino acids. The CDR3 coding sequence is TGTGCCAGCACCCTTGAGAGTTTCGCTGAAGCTTTCTTT. This codes for CASTLESFAEAFF.

This clonotype was recorded a few times. V gene TRBV7-8 combines with J gene TRBJ1-2; 8 bases map to TRBD1. This CDR3 spans 15 amino acids. Germline V gene lookup returns CDR1 SGHVS and CDR2 FQNEAQ. The V segment lost 4 bases and the J segment 7 bases; nucleotides outside the gene matches: 11. CDR3 amino acids: CASSSQGATSFGYTF. In DNA form, the CDR3 reads TGTGCCAGCAGCTCTCAGGGGGCGACTTCTTTTGGCTACACCTTC.

The chain joins TRBV7-8 to TRBJ2-7; TRBD1 matches at 7 bases. The CDR3 runs 15 residues. The germline gives CDR1 SGHVS, CDR2 FQNEAQ. The J segment lost 6 bases and the V segment lost 4 bases, leaving 12 bases of the junction unmatched. DNA of the CDR3: TGTGCCAGCAGCTCGGATGGGACAGTATCGACCGAGCAGTACTTC. It codes for CASSSDGTVSTEQYF.

This clonotype came up a few times. The rearrangement uses TRBV10-3 and TRBJ1-2; D may be TRBD1 (6 bases). This CDR3 has 16 residues. V lost 3 bases and J 2 bases, leaving 16 bases between the germline ends. Looked up from germline, CDR1 is ENHRY and CDR2 is SYGVKD. The CDR3 sequence: CAISDPGRGVNYGYTF. CDR3 nucleotide sequence: TGTGCCATCAGTGATCCGGGGAGGGGGGTCAACTATGGCTACACCTTC.

The chain links TRBV10-3 to TRBJ2-7; D is unresolved. The CDR3 extends over 11 amino acids. The V end was cut by 6 bases, the J end by 3 bases, with 6 bases between. Per the germline V gene, CDR1 is ENHRY and CDR2 is SYGVKD. CDR3 nucleotide sequence: TGTGCCATCAGCGGAGACTACGAGCAGTACTTC. Protein sequence: CAISGDYEQYF.

V and J are TRBV4-1 and TRBJ1-4, with D perhaps TRBD1 (5 bases). CDR1 MGHRA and CDR2 YSYEKL come from the germline V gene. The CDR3 has 13 residues. Trimming shortened V by 2 bases and J by 8 bases, and 9 bases separated the two germline ends. The DNA for the CDR3 is TGCGCCAGCAGCCAAATTTCAGGGGAAAAACTGTTTTTT. Translation: CASSQISGEKLFF.

In its sample, this clonotype was seen many times. The chain recombines TRBV5-8 with TRBJ1-6; 7 nucleotides agree with TRBD1. The germline V gene encodes CDR1 SGHTS and CDR2 YDEGEE. V was pared by 3 bases and J by 8 bases, with 8 bases of the junction left unmatched. CDR3 length: 15 amino acids. CDR3 loop: CASSSTGKGDSPLHF. CDR3 in DNA: TGTGCCAGCAGCTCGACAGGGAAGGGGGATTCACCCCTCCACTTT.

At least ten counts were recorded for this clonotype. The chain employs TRBV4-1 and TRBJ2-7; 11 positions agree with TRBD2. CDR1 is MGHRA and CDR2 is YSYEKL in the germline V gene. Losses at the gene ends were 4 bases for V and 3 bases for J; bases not matched to a gene: 5. The CDR3 runs 15 residues. This CDR3 is CASSRPTSGNYEQYF. DNA of the CDR3: TGCGCCAGCAGCCGCCCGACTAGCGGGAACTACGAGCAGTACTTC.

Points on this clonotype: A read error may produce the germline difference seen at one junction end. The chain recombines TRBV2 with TRBJ1-2, with D unclear. The CDR3 runs 12 residues. Germline-derived CDR1 and CDR2 are SNHLY and FYNNEI. The CDR3 spells CASRRDDYDYTF. CDR3 bases: TGTGCCAGCAGGAGGGATGACTATGACTACACCTTC.

V usage is TRBV7-8 and J usage is TRBJ2-5; 10 bases agree with TRBD2. Unmatched junction bases numbered 21, after V lost 3 bases and J lost 5 bases. Germline assignment: CDR1 SGHVS and CDR2 FQNEAQ. The CDR3 consists of 20 residues. The CDR3: CASSFFRVAGGRSLWETQYF. The CDR3 DNA follows: TGTGCCAGCAGCTTTTTTAGGGTAGCGGGAGGACGCTCTCTCTGGGAGACCCAGTACTTC.

Ten or more counts support this clonotype. This chain joins TRBV6-6 and TRBJ1-3; 7 positions match TRBD1. V was clipped by 6 bases and J by 2 bases; unmatched bases: 4. CDR3 length: 14 amino acids. Germline CDR1 is MNHNY and CDR2 is SVGAGI (reference sequence). CDR3 residues: CASSTDRAGNTIYF. For the CDR3, the DNA is TGTGCCAGCAGCACTGACAGGGCTGGAAACACCATATATTTT.

Worth noting for this clonotype: The junction and the germline gene differ at one end; a read error may be behind it. The chain carries TRBV6-6 and TRBJ2-6; tentative D call: TRBD1 (6 bases). The germline gives CDR1 MNHNY, CDR2 SVGAGI (reference sequence). This CDR3 is 13 amino acids long. CDR3 in DNA: TGTGCCAGCAGAGCTTTGGGGGCCAACGTCCTGACTTTT. This gives the protein CASRALGANVLTF.

The rearrangement uses TRBV6-2 or TRBV6-3 and TRBJ2-2; no firm D call. The ends were cut back, 6 bases at V and 0 bases at J, with 14 bases in the middle. This CDR3 spans 16 amino acids. Germline V lookup: CDR1 MNHEY, CDR2 SVGEGT. The CDR3 is CASSPSLAANTGELFF. In DNA form, the CDR3 reads TGTGCCAGCAGCCCGTCGCTCGCGGCGAACACCGGGGAGCTGTTTTTT.

The genes are TRBV20-1 and TRBJ1-4, with TRBD1 as a possible D gene (6 bases). The germline gives CDR1 DFQATT, CDR2 SNEGSKA (reference sequence). The CDR3 covers 15 residues. Trimming pared 4 bases from V and 0 bases from J, leaving 12 bases between. CDR3 in DNA: TGCAGTGCTACCGTACCAGGGGCAACTAATGAAAAACTGTTTTTT. It specifies CSATVPGATNEKLFF.

There are many counts of this clonotype. This chain links TRBV19 with TRBJ2-6; 7 positions match TRBD1. Germline assignment: CDR1 LNHDA and CDR2 SQIVND (reference sequence). This CDR3 comprises 15 residues. Trimming took 5 bases from V and 2 from J; bases not matched to a gene: 3. The CDR3 is CASSPDRAGANVLTF. The DNA for the CDR3 is TGTGCCAGTAGTCCCGACAGGGCTGGGGCCAACGTCCTGACTTTC.

This clonotype has at least ten counts. The rearrangement joins TRBV7-2 to TRBJ2-7; D could derive from TRBD1 or TRBD2 (5 bases each). Trimming cost V 5 bases and J 6 bases, with 17 bases left between them. The CDR3 is made up of 14 amino acids. Germline CDR1 reads SGHTA; CDR2 reads FQGNSA. The CDR3 sequence is CASSISPGPREQYF. In DNA form, the CDR3 reads TGTGCCAGCAGCATATCCCCGGGGCCCCGCGAGCAGTACTTC.